Listed below are T cell receptor beta chains from one sample, sequenced in a study of control samples from healthy donors and cancer patients. Only in-frame clones appear in the TCRdb table, and some are missing; sequencing was by immunoSEQ multiplex PCR. The sample contains 100,000 to 150,000 clones, about 90% of which appear only once. Sequencing was performed on blood. The receptor set was obtained from a man between 45 and 60 years old in good health. The CDR3 runs from the conserved cysteine through the conserved F or W. A D gene is named only where the DNA matches it firmly. Not all rows give a size; the values are once, few, many and, for expanded clones, a class.

CDR3nt	CDR3aa	j_gene	d_gene	len	abundance	v_gene
TGTGCCAGCAGCTTAGCGGTGGGACAGGGGGCTTACGGCTACACCTTC	CASSLAVGQGAYGYTF	TRBJ1-2	TRBD1	16	NA	TRBV7-2
TGTGCCAGCAGTTTGCAACAGGGCTCCACTGAAGCTTTCTTT	CASSLQQGSTEAFF	TRBJ1-1	NA	14	NA	TRBV6-5
TGTGCCAGCAGTTTCTCCGGGTATAATTCACCCCTCCACTTT	CASSFSGYNSPLHF	TRBJ1-6	NA	14	NA	TRBV27
TGTGCCAGCAGCTTCATTATTGGGACGGCCACCTACGAGCAGTACTTC	CASSFIIGTATYEQYF	TRBJ2-7	NA	16	NA	TRBV7-9
TGTGCTAGTGGTTTGGTCGCGGGCCCCCTGGTCACCGGGGAGCTGTTTTTT	CASGLVAGPLVTGELFF	TRBJ2-2	NA	17	NA	TRBV12-5
TGTGCCAGCAGTGAAGGAATAGACGAGCAGTACTTC	CASSEGIDEQYF	TRBJ2-7	NA	12	NA	TRBV2
TGTGCCAGCAGCTCTTATGGGTTCACAGATACGCAGTATTTT	CASSSYGFTDTQYF	TRBJ2-3	NA	14	NA	TRBV7-6
TGTGCCATCAGTGCCTCGACAGGGGGCGAGAGCACAGATACGCAGTATTTT	CAISASTGGESTDTQYF	TRBJ2-3	TRBD1	17	NA	TRBV10-3
TGTGCCAGCAGCTACTTAGGGACAGGGGGCCCTCTCTATGGCTACACCTTC	CASSYLGTGGPLYGYTF	TRBJ1-2	TRBD1	17	NA	TRBV11-2
TGTGCCAGCAGCCTAGGACAGGCCCGACTCAACACCGGGGAGCTGTTTTTT	CASSLGQARLNTGELFF	TRBJ2-2	TRBD1	17	NA	TRBV3-1/TRBV3-2
TGTGCCAGCAGCTTAGCGGGGCGTAGCTCCTACAATGAGCAGTTCTTC	CASSLAGRSSYNEQFF	TRBJ2-1	NA	16	NA	TRBV7-2
TGTGCCAGCAGCTTATTAGGGGAGGTAAGCGGCTACACCTTC	CASSLLGEVSGYTF	TRBJ1-2	NA	14	NA	TRBV7-2
TGTGCCTGGAGTGCGAGGGGGAACACTGAAGCTTTCTTT	CAWSARGNTEAFF	TRBJ1-1	NA	13	NA	TRBV30
TGTGCCAGCAGCTTGGCGGGGAGCGTGGAGGGTGAAAAACTGTTTTTT	CASSLAGSVEGEKLFF	TRBJ1-4	NA	16	NA	TRBV5-4
TGCGCCAGCAGCCAGGCCGTAGGGGGACTGGATACGCAGTATTTT	CASSQAVGGLDTQYF	TRBJ2-3	NA	15	NA	TRBV5-1
TGTGCCAGTCGTTCAGGGGGTTTTGGCAATCAGCCCCAGCATTTT	CASRSGGFGNQPQHF	TRBJ1-5	TRBD1	15	NA	TRBV19
TGTGCCAGTGCCGGGACAGGGAACGAAAAACTGTTTTTT	CASAGTGNEKLFF	TRBJ1-4	TRBD1	13	NA	TRBV2
TGTGCCAGCAGCATGGACTTGTATACGCAGTATTTT	CASSMDLYTQYF	TRBJ2-3	NA	12	NA	TRBV11-2
TGCGCCTCCAGGGTTGGGGTAAACACTGAAGCTTTCTTT	CASRVGVNTEAFF	TRBJ1-1	NA	13	NA	TRBV10-2
TGTGCCAGTAGTACCGGGGGCAGCTCCTACGAGCAGTACTTC	CASSTGGSSYEQYF	TRBJ2-7	NA	14	NA	TRBV19
TGTGCCAGTAGTATAGTGGACCGCAACTATGGCTACACCTTC	CASSIVDRNYGYTF	TRBJ1-2	NA	14	once	TRBV19
TGTGCTTCAGCGGGAGACAATGAGCAGTTCTTC	CASAGDNEQFF	TRBJ2-1	TRBD2	11	NA	TRBV2
TGTGCCAGCAGCCCGAGGCCAGGGGAAGGCTATGGCTACACCTTC	CASSPRPGEGYGYTF	TRBJ1-2	NA	15	NA	TRBV11-2
TGTGCCAGCAGACGCACAGATACGCAGTATTTT	CASRRTDTQYF	TRBJ2-3	NA	11	NA	TRBV7-9
TGTGCCAGCAGATATACTCAGGGGACCGACACTGAAGCTTTCTTT	CASRYTQGTDTEAFF	TRBJ1-1	NA	15	NA	TRBV7-9
TGTGCCATCAGGGGGAGGGGTTTCTCTGAAGCTTTCTTT	CAIRGRGFSEAFF	TRBJ1-1	NA	13	NA	TRBV10-3
TGTGCCAGCAGCTTTTACCGAGAAAGGAACACTGAAGCTTTCTTT	CASSFYRERNTEAFF	TRBJ1-1	NA	15	NA	TRBV5-4
TGTGCCAGCAGCTATGACTACGAGCAGTACTTC	CASSYDYEQYF	TRBJ2-7	NA	11	NA	TRBV2
TGTGCCAGCAGGGGTGACAGGGGGCGAAGGAACATTCAGTACTTC	CASRGDRGRRNIQYF	TRBJ2-4	TRBD1	15	NA	TRBV2
TGTGCCAGCAGCAAAATAGCGGGGGGGAACACCGGGGAGCTGTTTTTT	CASSKIAGGNTGELFF	TRBJ2-2	TRBD2	16	NA	TRBV7-9
TGTGCCAGCAGCAGACAGGGAGGCGATGAGCAGTTCTTC	CASSRQGGDEQFF	TRBJ2-1	NA	13	NA	TRBV6-4
TGCGCCAGCAGCTTGTCCCAACCTCGGACCGATGAAGCTTTCTTT	CASSLSQPRTDEAFF	TRBJ1-1	NA	15	NA	TRBV5-1
TGTGCCAGCAGCTTAGGAGACAGGGGGTCGAACACTGAAGCTTTCTTT	CASSLGDRGSNTEAFF	TRBJ1-1	TRBD1	16	NA	TRBV11-3
TGTGCAAGTCGCTTAGCGGGAAGGTTGGTGTGCCTCACTTCCTACGAGCAGTACTTC	CASRLAGRLVCLTSYEQYF	TRBJ2-7	NA	19	NA	TRBV12-2
TGTGCCAGCAGTGAAGGGGGAGGAGGCTACGAGCAGTACTTC	CASSEGGGGYEQYF	TRBJ2-7	NA	14	NA	TRBV6-1
TGTGCCAGCAGCCCTGGCCTTAGGACTAATGAAAAACTGTTTTTT	CASSPGLRTNEKLFF	TRBJ1-4	NA	15	NA	TRBV11-2
TGTGCCAGCAGTGACAGGGTGAATTCACCCCTCCACTTT	CASSDRVNSPLHF	TRBJ1-6	NA	13	NA	TRBV6-1
TGTGCCAGCAGTTGGGTGTCGGGCCTGAACACTGAAGCTTTCTTT	CASSWVSGLNTEAFF	TRBJ1-1	NA	15	NA	TRBV5-6
TGTGCCAGCACCCCAAGACAGGGTGGCGAGCAGTACTTC	CASTPRQGGEQYF	TRBJ2-7	TRBD1	13	NA	TRBV12-3/TRBV12-4
TGTGCCGGGAGGAGGGGCGGGTTGAACACTGAAGCTTTCTTT	CAGRRGGLNTEAFF	TRBJ1-1	NA	14	once	TRBV30
TGTGCCACCAGCAGAGATAGGGCAGGGAAAAATACGCAGTATTTT	CATSRDRAGKNTQYF	TRBJ2-3	NA	15	NA	TRBV15
TGTGCCTGGAACCGGGGTAATGTAGTCGCAGATACGCAGTATTTT	CAWNRGNVVADTQYF	TRBJ2-3	NA	15	few	TRBV30
TGTGCCAGCAGCTACCCGACAGGGGGCGGCGGGGAGCTGTTTTTT	CASSYPTGGGGELFF	TRBJ2-2	TRBD1	15	NA	TRBV7-6
TGTGCCAGCAGTCGAGGGGCTTTGAACACTGAAGCTTTCTTT	CASSRGALNTEAFF	TRBJ1-1	NA	14	NA	TRBV3-1/TRBV3-2
TGTGCCAGCAGTCCCCGGGACACCTTAAATGAAAAACTGTTTTTT	CASSPRDTLNEKLFF	TRBJ1-4	NA	15	once	TRBV6-5
TGTGCCAGCAGTCGACCGGGACGAACGAACACTGAAGCTTTCTTT	CASSRPGRTNTEAFF	TRBJ1-1	NA	15	NA	TRBV6-2/TRBV6-3
TGTGCCAGCAGTTCCCCAGGCTTCCAAGAGACCCAGTACTTC	CASSSPGFQETQYF	TRBJ2-5	NA	14	NA	TRBV6-5
TGTGCCACCAGCAGAGGGGGGATGGCCGGGGAGCTGTTTTTT	CATSRGGMAGELFF	TRBJ2-2	NA	14	NA	TRBV15
TGTGCCATCAGTGCCATACAGGGGTTAGACACTGAAGCTTTCTTT	CAISAIQGLDTEAFF	TRBJ1-1	TRBD1	15	NA	TRBV10-3
TGTGCCAGCAGCTTGACAGGGGGAGTAGGCAATCAGCCCCAGCATTTT	CASSLTGGVGNQPQHF	TRBJ1-5	TRBD1	16	NA	TRBV5-5
TGTGCCAGCAGTATCGCAGGGGGCCGGAACACTGAAGCTTTCTTT	CASSIAGGRNTEAFF	TRBJ1-1	TRBD1	15	once	TRBV6-5
TGTGCCAGCAGCCCTGGACAGGGACCAAGGGGTGAGCAGTTCTTC	CASSPGQGPRGEQFF	TRBJ2-1	TRBD1	15	NA	TRBV9
TGTGCCAGCAGCTTAGCGGGGGGGGCCTACACTGAAGCTTTCTTT	CASSLAGGAYTEAFF	TRBJ1-1	NA	15	NA	TRBV7-6